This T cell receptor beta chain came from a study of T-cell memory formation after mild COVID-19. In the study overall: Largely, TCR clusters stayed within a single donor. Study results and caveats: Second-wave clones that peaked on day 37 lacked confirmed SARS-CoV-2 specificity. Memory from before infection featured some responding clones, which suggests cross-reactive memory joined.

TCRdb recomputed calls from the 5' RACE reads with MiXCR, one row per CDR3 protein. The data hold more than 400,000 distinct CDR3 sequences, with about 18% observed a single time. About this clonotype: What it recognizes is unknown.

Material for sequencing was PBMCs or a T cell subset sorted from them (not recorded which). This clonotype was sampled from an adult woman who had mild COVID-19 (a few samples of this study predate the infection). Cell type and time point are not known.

The chain's CDR3 is CASRPPSGNTIYF. CDR3 DNA: TGTGCCAGCAGACCTCCTTCGGGAAACACCATATATTTT. The chain carries TRBV12-3 or TRBV12-4 and TRBJ1-3; no clear D gene. This CDR3 has 13 amino acids. Between the trimmed V and J ends, which lost 6 bases and 4 bases, there was a span of 10 bases.